This entry features one T cell receptor beta chain sequence. This clone turned up a few times. This clone's antigen is unknown. Base qualities are not at hand, and no much larger clone is one base apart. The collaborating institutions used their own protocols to collect whole blood in K2EDTA tubes. For TCRbeta analysis, collaborator samples were shipped as frozen whole blood, as isolated PBMCs, or as DNA extracted from either sample type. The CDR3 runs 15 residues from the cysteine to the phenylalanine. Just CDR3 DNA is preserved here, 45 bases in frame from base 1. Looking up the germline V gene yields CDR1 SGHDN and CDR2 FVKESK. The V and J ends are trimmed by 0 bases and 11 bases, leaving 19 bases between them. These data are taken from a study of blood T cell repertoires in COVID-19 (dated by TCRdb to 2018 to 2021). At the level of the whole study: Samples covering the acute and convalescent phases of COVID-19 were provided by collaborators in the United States, Italy and Spain. Subjects who had been exposed to COVID-19, were actively infected with it, or had recovered from it provided the deeply sampled blood TCRbeta repertoires that made up the dataset. The samples were drawn from the first 160 participants of the ongoing ImmuneRACE study and from some 1,300 subjects provided by 6 global collaborators. Where HLA class I and class II types were available, the types were taken from metadata supplied by the sample provider, not from assay-based typing. The material from the prospective study consisted of cDNA or gDNA derived from T cells, B-cell-depleted T cells, or PBMCs. The sample metadata nearly always contained a de-identified subject ID, COVID-19 status, age in years and sex. The repertoires were released in a freely available public database intended as a resource for research on the immune response to SARS-CoV-2. The study at large found these results: How much clinical and demographic metadata was included differed by source and by participant, and the metadata was provided uncurated.

TCRbeta CDR3 regions were amplified from genomic DNA by means of the immunoSEQ Assay, a bias-controlled multiplex PCR. Turning to the authors' computational methods: Within the assay, amplification of reference gene primers was used to estimate how many nucleated cells each sample contained. To quantify the absolute abundance of each unique TCRbeta CDR3 rearrangement, sequence reads were collapsed and filtered. For each sample, productive Simpson clonality was calculated by taking the square root of Simpson's diversity index across productive rearrangements. TCRdb carries this immuneACCESS record with in-frame sequences only. Its versions omit some clonotypes, under half of them owing to an unresolved V gene in the studies checked, with the rest unexplained. The V and J calls and clone size are taken from that table; D and trimming were inferred from the DNA. The table for this sample lists about 250,000 clones; over 80% of them were counted only once. The ten largest clones represent 25% to 35% of the sample.

Sequenced sample: peripheral blood. The chain employs TRBV14 and TRBJ1-1, and possibly TRBD1, on 6 matching bases. This clonotype was sampled from a man in his forties with acute or convalescent COVID-19. Read as DNA, the sequence is TGTGCCAGCAGCCAAGACAACTCAGGGGCTCGGAACGCTTTCTTT. It codes for CASSQDNSGARNAFF.